Listed here is a single T cell receptor (beta chain). Its target is not known. The data were obtained in a study of cytomegalovirus exposure and HLA in healthy donors. General study points: The study recorded 164 TCR beta chains that were cytomegalovirus-associated.

The primer mix had 60 Vbeta and 13 Jbeta primers. Repertoires were generated with immunoSEQ multiplex PCR, while TCRdb's copy carries only in-frame clones and drops some. This listing includes about 210,000 clones. Sequenced material: PBMCs. The source is a woman aged 25-40 years in good health and CMV-seropositive.

The CDR3 reads CASSASGPYTDTQYF. Written as DNA, the CDR3 is TGTGCCAGCAGTGCCAGCGGGCCTTACACAGATACGCAGTATTTT. The V gene is TRBV6-1, the J gene TRBJ2-3; maybe TRBD2 (6 bases). The CDR3 spans 15 residues. The V end lost 4 bases, the J end lost 2 bases, and 13 bases lay between the germline ends. Germline lookup yields CDR1 MNHNS and CDR2 SASEGT.